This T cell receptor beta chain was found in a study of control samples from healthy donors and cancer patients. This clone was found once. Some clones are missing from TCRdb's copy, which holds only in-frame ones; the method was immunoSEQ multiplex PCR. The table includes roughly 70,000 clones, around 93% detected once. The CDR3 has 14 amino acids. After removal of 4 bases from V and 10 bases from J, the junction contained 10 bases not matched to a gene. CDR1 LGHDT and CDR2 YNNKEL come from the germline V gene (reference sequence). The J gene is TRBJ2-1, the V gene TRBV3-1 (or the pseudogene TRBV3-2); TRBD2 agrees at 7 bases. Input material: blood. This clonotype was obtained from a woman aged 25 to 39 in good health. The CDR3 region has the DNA TGTGCCAGCAGCCCCGGCCCAGCGGGGAGAGAGCAGTTCTTC. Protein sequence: CASSPGPAGREQFF.